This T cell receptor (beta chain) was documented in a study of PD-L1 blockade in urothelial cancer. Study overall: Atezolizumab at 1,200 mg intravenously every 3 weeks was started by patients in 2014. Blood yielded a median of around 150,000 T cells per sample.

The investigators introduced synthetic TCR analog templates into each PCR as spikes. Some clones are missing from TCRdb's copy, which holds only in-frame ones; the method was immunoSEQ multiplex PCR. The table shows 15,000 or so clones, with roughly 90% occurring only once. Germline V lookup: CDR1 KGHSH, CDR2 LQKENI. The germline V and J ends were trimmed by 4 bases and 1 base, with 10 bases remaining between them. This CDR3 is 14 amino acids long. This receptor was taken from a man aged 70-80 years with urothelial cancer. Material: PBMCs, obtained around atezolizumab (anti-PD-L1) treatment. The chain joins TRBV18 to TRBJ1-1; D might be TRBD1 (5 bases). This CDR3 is CASSLQETNTEAFF. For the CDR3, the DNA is TGTGCCAGCTCACTACAGGAAACGAACACTGAAGCTTTCTTT.